These T cell receptor beta chains were read from a single sample in a study of response to subunit inactivated influenza vaccine. TCRdb called the RT-PCR reads again in MiXCR, with one record for every CDR3 protein. The table lists about 480,000 distinct CDR3 sequences, roughly 13% of them singletons. The source was PBMCs from blood, collected more than 35 days after vaccination. The receptors derive from a man aged 45 to 65 who received an inactivated influenza vaccine. Each CDR3 is given with its conserved first and last residue. The D gene is left open where the match is weak. Expanded clones are given a class, and other clones once, few, many or no size at all.

j_gene	abundance	d_gene	v_gene	CDR3aa	CDR3nt
TRBJ2-5	few	-	TRBV2	CASSDSEETQYF	TGTGCCAGCAGCGACAGTGAAGAGACCCAGTACTTC
TRBJ2-1	many	TRBD2	TRBV29-1	CSVVGLAGNSYNEQFF	TGCAGCGTTGTGGGACTAGCGGGGAACTCCTACAATGAGCAGTTCTTC
TRBJ2-1	few	-	TRBV7-9	CASSVSEAEQFF	TGTGCCAGCAGCGTCTCAGAGGCTGAGCAGTTCTTC
TRBJ2-5	many	-	TRBV11-2	CASSLSGETQYF	TGTGCCAGCAGCTTAAGTGGTGAGACCCAGTACTTC
TRBJ2-1	few	-	TRBV12-3/TRBV12-4	CASSFRPGADNEQFF	TGTGCCAGCAGCTTCCGGCCAGGGGCGGACAATGAGCAGTTCTTC
TRBJ2-3	many	-	TRBV4-3	CASSHTRDTQYF	TGCGCCAGCAGCCATACGAGGGATACGCAGTATTTT
TRBJ2-1	few	TRBD2	TRBV9	CASSGSGTSYNEQFF	TGTGCCAGCAGCGGGAGCGGGACCTCCTACAATGAGCAGTTCTTC
TRBJ2-1	-	TRBD2	TRBV20-1	CSARTGTSGSSEQFF	TGCAGTGCTAGAACCGGGACTAGCGGGAGTAGTGAGCAGTTCTTC
TRBJ2-1	-	TRBD2	TRBV5-6	CASSSSLAGDNEQFF	TGTGCCAGCAGCTCTTCCCTAGCGGGGGACAATGAGCAGTTCTTC
TRBJ2-2	few	-	TRBV15	CATSRDLGLGTGELFF	TGTGCCACCAGCAGAGATTTGGGGTTGGGCACCGGGGAGCTGTTTTTT
TRBJ2-7	-	-	TRBV4-2	CASSQDGGWQLYEQYF	TGTGCCAGCAGCCAAGATGGAGGCTGGCAGCTCTACGAGCAGTACTTC
TRBJ1-1	-	-	TRBV28	CASSLGGSTLEAFF	TGTGCCAGCAGTTTGGGGGGGAGTACTCTCGAAGCTTTCTTT
TRBJ1-2	few	-	TRBV6-1	CASRPGQALGYTF	TGTGCCAGCAGACCCGGCCAAGCCCTTGGCTACACCTTC
TRBJ2-7	few	-	TRBV28	CASRGWPLNYEQYF	TGTGCCAGCAGAGGATGGCCCTTAAACTACGAGCAGTACTTC
TRBJ1-4	once	-	TRBV5-1	CASSLGPGEKLFF	TGCGCCAGCAGCCTAGGTCCAGGTGAAAAACTGTTTTTT
TRBJ2-7	many	-	TRBV5-1	CASSLAGYSYEQYF	TGCGCCAGCAGCTTAGCAGGATACTCCTACGAGCAGTACTTC
TRBJ2-7	-	-	TRBV9	CASSVESKGYEQYF	TGTGCCAGCAGCGTAGAGAGTAAAGGCTACGAGCAGTACTTC
TRBJ1-2	many	-	TRBV29-1	CSVAGAQGYTF	TGCAGCGTTGCGGGGGCGCAGGGCTACACCTTC
TRBJ2-7	once	TRBD2	TRBV3-1	CASTPTSEITYEQYF	TGTGCCAGCACCCCGACTAGCGAAATCACCTACGAGCAGTACTTC
TRBJ2-2	-	-	TRBV4-3	CASSLSGSFGGELFF	TGCGCCAGCAGCCTGTCCGGGAGCTTTGGCGGGGAGCTGTTTTTT
TRBJ2-6	-	TRBD1	TRBV25-1	CASKGQPKSSGANVLTF	TGTGCCAGCAAGGGACAGCCAAAATCCTCTGGGGCCAACGTCCTGACTTTC
TRBJ2-5	-	TRBD1	TRBV28	CASRRQGAETQYF	TGTGCCAGCAGAAGACAGGGGGCGGAGACCCAGTACTTC